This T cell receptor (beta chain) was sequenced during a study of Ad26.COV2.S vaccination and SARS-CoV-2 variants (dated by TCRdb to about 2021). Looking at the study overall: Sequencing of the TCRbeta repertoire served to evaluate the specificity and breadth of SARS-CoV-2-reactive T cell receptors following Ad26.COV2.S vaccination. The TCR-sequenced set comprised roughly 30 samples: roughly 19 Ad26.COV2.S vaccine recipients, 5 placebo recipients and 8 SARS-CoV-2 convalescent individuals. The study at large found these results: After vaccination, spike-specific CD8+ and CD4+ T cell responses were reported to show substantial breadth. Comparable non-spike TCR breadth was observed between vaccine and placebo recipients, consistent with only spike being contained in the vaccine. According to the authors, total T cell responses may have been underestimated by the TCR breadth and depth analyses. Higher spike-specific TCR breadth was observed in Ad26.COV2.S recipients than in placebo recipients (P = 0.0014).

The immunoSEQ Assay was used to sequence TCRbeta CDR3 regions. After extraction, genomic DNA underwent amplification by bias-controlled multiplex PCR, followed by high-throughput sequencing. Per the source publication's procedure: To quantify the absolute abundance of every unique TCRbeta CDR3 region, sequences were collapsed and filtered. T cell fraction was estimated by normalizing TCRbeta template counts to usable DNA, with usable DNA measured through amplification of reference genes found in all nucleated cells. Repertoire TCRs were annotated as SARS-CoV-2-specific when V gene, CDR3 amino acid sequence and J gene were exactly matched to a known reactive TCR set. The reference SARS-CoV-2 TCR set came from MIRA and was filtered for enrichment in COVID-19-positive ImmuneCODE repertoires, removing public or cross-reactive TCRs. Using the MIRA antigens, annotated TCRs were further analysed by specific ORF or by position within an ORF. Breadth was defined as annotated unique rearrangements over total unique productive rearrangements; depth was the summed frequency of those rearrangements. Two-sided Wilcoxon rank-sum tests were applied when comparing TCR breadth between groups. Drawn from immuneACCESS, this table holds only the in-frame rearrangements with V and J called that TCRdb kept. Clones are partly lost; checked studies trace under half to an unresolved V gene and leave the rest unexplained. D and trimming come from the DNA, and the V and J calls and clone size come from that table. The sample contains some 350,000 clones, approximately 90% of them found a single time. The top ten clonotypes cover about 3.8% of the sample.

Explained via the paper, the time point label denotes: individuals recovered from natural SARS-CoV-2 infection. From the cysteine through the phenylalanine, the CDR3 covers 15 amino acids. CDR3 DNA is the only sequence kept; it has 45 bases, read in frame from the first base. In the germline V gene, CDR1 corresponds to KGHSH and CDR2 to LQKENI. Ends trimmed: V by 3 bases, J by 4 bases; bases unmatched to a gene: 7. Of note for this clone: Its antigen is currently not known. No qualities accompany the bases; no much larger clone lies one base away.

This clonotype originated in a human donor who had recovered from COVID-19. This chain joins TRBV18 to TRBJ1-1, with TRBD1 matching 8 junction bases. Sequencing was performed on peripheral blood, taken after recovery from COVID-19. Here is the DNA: TGTGCCAGCTCACCCTCCCTGGACAGGGCCACTGAAGCTTTCTTT. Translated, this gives CASSPSLDRATEAFF.